The clone carrying this T cell receptor (beta chain) showed up many times. Its cognate antigen is unknown. Each patient went into thyroid surgery without having received any treatment. TCRdb re-called the PCR reads via MiXCR. The repertoire holds tens of thousands of clones, with 25% as singletons. The CDR3 extends over 13 amino acids. CDR1 SNHLY and CDR2 FYNNEI come from the germline V gene. Deletions cut 7 bases from V and 7 bases from J, with 14 bases between. The data were obtained in a study of metastatic and nonmetastatic thyroid tumors. On the study more broadly: Repertoires from malignant and benign thyroid patients were compared across blood and tumor or nodule tissue.

Whole-study findings and limits: Within blood and tumor, benign nodules reportedly had significantly lower TCR beta diversity than malignant thyroid tumors did.

Source material: blood. This clonotype was sampled from a female donor with papillary thyroid cancer or a benign thyroid nodule (not recorded which). Some clones in this sample may be carry-over from other donors' samples. V usage is TRBV2 and J usage is TRBJ1-5, with D possibly being TRBD1 (6 bases). As DNA, the CDR3 is TGTGCCAGCACCATGACAGGTGGGCAGCCCCAGCATTTT. Amino acid sequence: CASTMTGGQPQHF.